This T cell receptor beta chain appears in the sequencing data of a study of cytomegalovirus exposure and HLA in healthy donors. On the study more broadly: The roughly 120 validation repertoires, a later analysis reported, used the same platform as the 700 or so repertoires from the first cohort. General study findings and limits: A few CMV-associated chains proved CMV antigen-specific in vitro. For most TCR sequences rarity was the rule, although some public TCRs occurred in many donors.

In its sample, this clone was seen once. What it binds is not known. Clones were sequenced by immunoSEQ multiplex PCR, and TCRdb holds only the in-frame ones, with some missing. Among some 140,000 clones listed, about 80% were seen once. The sequencing input was PBMCs. The TCR sequence derives from a man in his thirties or forties in good health and CMV-seropositive.

CDR3 sequence reads: CASTPGGLETQYF. CDR3 sequence (DNA): TGTGCCAGCACCCCAGGGGGACTCGAGACCCAGTACTTC. This sequence joins TRBV10-3 and TRBJ2-5; maybe TRBD1 (7 bases). There are 13 residues in the CDR3. Trimming removed 10 bases from V and 5 bases from J, with 17 bases in between. Germline V gene sequence: CDR1 ENHRY, CDR2 SYGVKD.